The entry below gives a single TCR beta chain sequence along with its context. No antigen is known for it. These data come from a study of OX40 agonist ivuxolimab in advanced cancers. Study context: Hepatocellular carcinoma, melanoma, renal cell or head and neck cancer occurred in dose-escalation patients. Study-wide points: Clonal expansion was seen in CD4+ and CD8+ blood T cells by week 6 at 0.1 to 3.0 mg/kg. On average, a greater number of expanded clones characterised CD8+ T cells relative to CD4+. Among the lowest levels of clonal expansion were found in partial responders at 0.1-3.0 mg/kg.

Here immunoSEQ multiplex PCR was the method, and the copy in TCRdb shows in-frame clones only, minus some. The repertoire holds about 81,000 clones, with approximately 90% as singletons. This specimen consisted of CD4+ or CD8+ T cells sorted from blood, obtained in a trial of the OX40 agonist ivuxolimab. The TCR was taken from an adult with an advanced solid tumor such as melanoma, head and neck, liver or kidney cancer.

CDR3 residues: CASSPYRRDRVATNEKLFF. The CDR3 DNA follows: TGTGCCAGCAGCCCCTACCGCCGGGACAGGGTTGCAACTAATGAAAAACTGTTTTTT. This chain joins TRBV5-8 and TRBJ1-4; TRBD1 aligns across 9 bases. Germline-derived CDR1 and CDR2 are SGHTS and YDEGEE. Trimming took 4 bases from V and 0 from J; bases not matched to a gene: 13. The CDR3 consists of 19 residues.